This record concerns one TCR beta chain sequence. One entry per CDR3 protein results from TCRdb running MiXCR on the RT-PCR reads. Of approximately 500,000 distinct CDR3 sequences listed, 10% to 15% were seen once; the top ten hold less than 15%. The sample belongs to a study of response to subunit inactivated influenza vaccine. From germline, CDR1 is SGDLS and CDR2 YYNGEE. V lost 0 bases and J 5 bases, leaving 11 bases between the germline ends. This CDR3 spans 15 amino acids. V and J are TRBV9 and TRBJ1-4; no clear D gene. The specimen comprised PBMCs from blood, sampled 45 days after vaccination. This TCR derives from a man aged 50 or older who received an inactivated influenza vaccine. The CDR3 bases are TGTGCCAGCAGCGTAGGAGACCCGGGGAATGAAAAACTGTTTTTT. It translates to CASSVGDPGNEKLFF.